The entry below describes one T cell receptor beta chain. This entry comes from a study of immune evolution from preneoplasia to lung adenocarcinoma. V lost 5 bases to trimming and J lost 6 bases, with 20 bases between them. The CDR3 runs to 16 residues. The germline CDR1 and CDR2 sequences are SEHNR and FQNEAQ (reference sequence). The protocol was immunoSEQ multiplex PCR, while the TCRdb copy is restricted to in-frame clones and leaves out a portion. The sample includes about 10,000 clones, around 75% of them seen just once. Sample: FFPE normal lung tissue adjacent to the tumor. The sequence was collected from a person aged 55-75 years with lung adenocarcinoma. Some clones in this sample may be carry-over from other donors' samples. The chain joins TRBV7-9 to TRBJ2-1; a weak D match, TRBD2 (8 bases). Written as DNA, the CDR3 is TGTGCCAGCAGCCCCCCATCGGGAGGGGGCCCCAATGAGCAGTTCTTC. Its translation is CASSPPSGGGPNEQFF.